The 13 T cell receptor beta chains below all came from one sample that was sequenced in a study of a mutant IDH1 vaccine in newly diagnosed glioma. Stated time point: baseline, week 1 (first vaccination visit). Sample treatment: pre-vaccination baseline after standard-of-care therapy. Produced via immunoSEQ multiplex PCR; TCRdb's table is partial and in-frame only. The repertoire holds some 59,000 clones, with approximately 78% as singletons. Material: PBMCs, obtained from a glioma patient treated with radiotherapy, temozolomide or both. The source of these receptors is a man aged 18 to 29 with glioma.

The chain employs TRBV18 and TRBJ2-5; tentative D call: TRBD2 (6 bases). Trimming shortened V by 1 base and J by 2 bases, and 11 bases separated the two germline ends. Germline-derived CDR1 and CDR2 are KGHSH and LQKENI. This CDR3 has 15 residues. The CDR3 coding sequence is TGTGCCAGCTCACCACGCACCGGGGGTCAAGAGACCCAGTACTTC. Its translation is CASSPRTGGQETQYF. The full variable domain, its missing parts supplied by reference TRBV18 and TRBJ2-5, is NAGVMQNPRHLVRRRGQEARLRCSPMKGHSHVYWYRQLPEEGLKFMVYLQKENIIDESGMPKERFSAEFPKEGPSILRIQQVVRGDSAAYFCASSPRTGGQETQYFGPGTRLLVL.

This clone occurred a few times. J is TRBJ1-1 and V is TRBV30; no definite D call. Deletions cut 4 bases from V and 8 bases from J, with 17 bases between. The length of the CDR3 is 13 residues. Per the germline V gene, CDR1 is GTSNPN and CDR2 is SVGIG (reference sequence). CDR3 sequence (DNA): TGTGCCTGGAAAGTGGGCGCCACCCAAGAAGCTTTCTTT. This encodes CAWKVGATQEAFF.

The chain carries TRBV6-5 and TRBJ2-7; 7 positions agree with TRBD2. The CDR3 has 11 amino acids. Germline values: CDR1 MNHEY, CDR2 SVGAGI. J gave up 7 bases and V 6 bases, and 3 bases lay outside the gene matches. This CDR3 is CASRRGVEQYF. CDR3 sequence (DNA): TGTGCCAGCAGACGGGGGGTTGAGCAGTACTTC.

The CDR3 nucleotides are TGTGCCAGCAGCAAAGCGCGTAGGGAAGATACGCAGTATTTT. Protein: CASSKARREDTQYF. The chain has TRBV21-1 and TRBJ2-3. TRBV21-1 is marked as a pseudogene. This CDR3 has 14 amino acids.

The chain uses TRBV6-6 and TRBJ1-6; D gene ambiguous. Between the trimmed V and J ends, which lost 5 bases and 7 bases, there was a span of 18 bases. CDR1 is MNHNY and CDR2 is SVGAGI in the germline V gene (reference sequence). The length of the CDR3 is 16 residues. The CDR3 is CASSRTDPGGNSPLHF. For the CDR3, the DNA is TGTGCCAGCAGTCGGACCGATCCGGGTGGAAATTCACCCCTCCACTTT.

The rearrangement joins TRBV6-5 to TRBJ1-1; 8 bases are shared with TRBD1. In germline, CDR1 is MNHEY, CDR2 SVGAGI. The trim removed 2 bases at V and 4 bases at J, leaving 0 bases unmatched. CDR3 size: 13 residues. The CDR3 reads CASSYDRGTEAFF. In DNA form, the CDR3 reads TGTGCCAGCAGTTACGACAGGGGCACTGAAGCTTTCTTT.

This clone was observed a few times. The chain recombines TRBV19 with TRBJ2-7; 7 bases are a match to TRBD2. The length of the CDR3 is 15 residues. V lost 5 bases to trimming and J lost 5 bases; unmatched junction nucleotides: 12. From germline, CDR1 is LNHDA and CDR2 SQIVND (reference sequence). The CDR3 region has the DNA TGTGCCAGTAGTTGGGAGGGTGGTCGGATTGACGAGCAGTACTTC. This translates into CASSWEGGRIDEQYF.

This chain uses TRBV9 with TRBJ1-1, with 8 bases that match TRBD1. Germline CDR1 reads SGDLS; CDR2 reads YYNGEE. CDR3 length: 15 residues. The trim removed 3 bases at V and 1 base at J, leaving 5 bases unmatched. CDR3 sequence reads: CASSATGQGNTEAFF. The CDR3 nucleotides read TGTGCCAGCAGCGCTACCGGACAGGGGAACACTGAAGCTTTCTTT. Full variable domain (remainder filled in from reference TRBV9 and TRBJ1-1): DSGVTQTPKHLITATGQRVTLRCSPRSGDLSVYWYQQSLDQGLQFLIQYYNGEERAKGNILERFSAQQFPDLHSELNLSSLELGDSALYFCASSATGQGNTEAFFGQGTRLTVV.

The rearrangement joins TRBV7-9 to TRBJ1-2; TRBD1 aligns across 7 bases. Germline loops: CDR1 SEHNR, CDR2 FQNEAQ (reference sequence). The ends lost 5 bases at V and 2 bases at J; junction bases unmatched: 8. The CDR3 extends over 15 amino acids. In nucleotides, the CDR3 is TGTGCCAGCAGCCCGGGGTGGGACAGCAACTATGGCTACACCTTC. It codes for CASSPGWDSNYGYTF.

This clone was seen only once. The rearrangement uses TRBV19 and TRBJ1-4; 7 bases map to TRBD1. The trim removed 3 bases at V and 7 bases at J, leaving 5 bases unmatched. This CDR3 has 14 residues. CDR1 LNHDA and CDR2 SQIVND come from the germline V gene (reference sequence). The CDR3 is CASSMGYRGEKLFF. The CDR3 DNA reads TGTGCCAGTAGTATGGGGTACAGGGGTGAAAAACTGTTTTTT.

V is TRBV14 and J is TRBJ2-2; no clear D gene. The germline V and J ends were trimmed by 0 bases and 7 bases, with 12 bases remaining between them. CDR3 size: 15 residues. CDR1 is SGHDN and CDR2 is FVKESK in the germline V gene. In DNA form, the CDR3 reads TGTGCCAGCAGCCAAGAGGCTATCCCCAGCGGGGAGCTGTTTTTT. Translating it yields CASSQEAIPSGELFF.

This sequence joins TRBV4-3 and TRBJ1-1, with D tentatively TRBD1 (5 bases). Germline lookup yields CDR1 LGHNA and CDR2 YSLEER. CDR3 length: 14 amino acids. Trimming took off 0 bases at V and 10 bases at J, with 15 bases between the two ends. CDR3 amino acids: CASSQDREVVRAFF. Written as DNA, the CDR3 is TGCGCCAGCAGCCAAGACAGGGAGGTAGTCAGAGCTTTCTTT.

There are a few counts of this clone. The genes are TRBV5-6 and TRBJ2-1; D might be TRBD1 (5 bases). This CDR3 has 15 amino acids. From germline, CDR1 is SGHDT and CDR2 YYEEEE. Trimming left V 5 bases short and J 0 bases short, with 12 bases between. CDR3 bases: TGTGCCAGCAGTCCAGGGAAAAGCTCCTACAATGAGCAGTTCTTC. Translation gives CASSPGKSSYNEQFF.